This T cell receptor (beta chain) came from a study of blood T cell repertoires in COVID-19 (TCRdb year 2020). About the investigation overall: The collaborator samples originated in the United States, Italy and Spain and spanned the acute and convalescent phases of COVID-19. The material from the prospective study consisted of cDNA or gDNA derived from T cells, B-cell-depleted T cells, or PBMCs. Deeply sampled blood TCRbeta repertoires from subjects exposed to, actively infected with, or recovered from COVID-19 were included in the dataset. The repertoires were made available in a free public database intended to serve as a resource for research on the immune response to SARS-CoV-2. The samples were drawn from two sources: the first 160 participants of the ongoing ImmuneRACE study, and over 950 subjects contributed by 6 global collaborators. The sample metadata nearly always contained a de-identified subject ID, COVID-19 status, age in years and sex. Where HLA class I and class II types were available, the types were taken from metadata supplied by the sample provider, not from assay-based typing. What the study reported, not specific to this receptor: Clinical and demographic metadata were provided uncurated, with the amount varying by source and participant.

TCRbeta CDR3 regions were amplified from genomic DNA by means of the immunoSEQ Assay, a bias-controlled multiplex PCR. Concerning the study's data processing: Nucleated cell counts per sample were estimated from amplification of reference gene primers within the assay. To quantify the absolute abundance of each unique TCRbeta CDR3 rearrangement, sequence reads were collapsed and filtered. For each sample, productive Simpson clonality was calculated as the square root of Simpson's diversity index over productive rearrangements. Here the immuneACCESS table is served through TCRdb, limited to in-frame sequences with V and J called. Missing clones are a known gap in these copies; in checked studies unresolved V genes cover under half, and the rest lacks a known reason. V, J and clone size derive from that table, while D and trimming were established from the DNA sequence. The sample profile shows approximately 220,000 clones; about 82% of them were found once. The ten largest clones capture about 10% of the sample.

Per the germline V gene (reference sequence), GTSNPN is the CDR1 and SVGIG is the CDR2. Clipping removes 0 bases from V and 2 bases from J, with 10 as the unmatched junction base count. Measured from the cysteine to the phenylalanine, the CDR3 is 19 residues long. Only the CDR3 DNA is retained, 57 bases long and in frame from the first base. As regards this clone: It lacks a known antigen. Base qualities are not provided; no much larger clone lies one nucleotide away.

Whole blood was collected in K2EDTA tubes by collaborating institutions according to the institutions' own protocols. For TCRbeta analysis, collaborator samples were shipped as frozen whole blood, as isolated PBMCs, or as DNA extracted from either sample type. In this chain, TRBV30 is recombined with TRBJ2-6, with 10 bases in between that match TRBD1. Sequenced: peripheral blood. This TCR was recovered from an elderly woman with acute or convalescent COVID-19. The DNA reads TGTGCCTGGAGTGTGGGGGGAGGGACAGGGGAGCCTGGGGCCAACGTCCTGACTTTC. Translated, this gives CAWSVGGGTGEPGANVLTF. The entire variable domain, with the stretches around the CDR3 drawn from the reference TRBV30 and TRBJ2-6 proteins, is SQTIHQWPATLVQPVGSPLSLECTVEGTSNPNLYWYRQAAGRGLQLLFYSVGIGQISSEVPQNLSASRPQDRQFILSSKKLLLSDSGFYLCAWSVGGGTGEPGANVLTFGAGSRLTVL.